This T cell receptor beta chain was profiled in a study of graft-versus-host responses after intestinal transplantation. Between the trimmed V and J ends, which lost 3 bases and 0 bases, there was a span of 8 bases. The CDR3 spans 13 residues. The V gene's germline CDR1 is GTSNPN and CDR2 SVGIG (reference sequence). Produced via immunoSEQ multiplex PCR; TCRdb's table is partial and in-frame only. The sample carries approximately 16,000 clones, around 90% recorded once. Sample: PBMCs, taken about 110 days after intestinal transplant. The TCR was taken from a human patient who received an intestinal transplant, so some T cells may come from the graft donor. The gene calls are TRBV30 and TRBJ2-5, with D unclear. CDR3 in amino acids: CAWRGPNQETQYF. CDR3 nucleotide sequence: TGTGCCTGGAGGGGCCCGAACCAAGAGACCCAGTACTTC.